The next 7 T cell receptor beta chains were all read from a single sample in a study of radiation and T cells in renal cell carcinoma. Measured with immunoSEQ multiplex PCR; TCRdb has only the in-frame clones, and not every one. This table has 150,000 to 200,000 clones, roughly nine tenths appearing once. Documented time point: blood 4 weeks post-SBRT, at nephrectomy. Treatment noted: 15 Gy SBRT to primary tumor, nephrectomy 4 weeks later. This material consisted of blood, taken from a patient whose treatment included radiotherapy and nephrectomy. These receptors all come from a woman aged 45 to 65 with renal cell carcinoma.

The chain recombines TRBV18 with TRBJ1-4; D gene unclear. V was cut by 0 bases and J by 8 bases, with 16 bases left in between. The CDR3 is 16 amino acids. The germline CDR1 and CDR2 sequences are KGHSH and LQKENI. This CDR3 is CASSPPTGSRGEKLFF. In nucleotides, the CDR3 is TGTGCCAGCTCACCACCCACGGGGTCAAGAGGGGAAAAACTGTTTTTT.

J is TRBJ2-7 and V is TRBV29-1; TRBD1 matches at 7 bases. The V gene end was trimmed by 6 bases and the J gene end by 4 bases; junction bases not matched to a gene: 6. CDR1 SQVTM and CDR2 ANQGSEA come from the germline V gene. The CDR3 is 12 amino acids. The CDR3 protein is CSVKGAAYEQYF. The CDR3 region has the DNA TGCAGCGTCAAGGGGGCAGCTTACGAGCAGTACTTC.

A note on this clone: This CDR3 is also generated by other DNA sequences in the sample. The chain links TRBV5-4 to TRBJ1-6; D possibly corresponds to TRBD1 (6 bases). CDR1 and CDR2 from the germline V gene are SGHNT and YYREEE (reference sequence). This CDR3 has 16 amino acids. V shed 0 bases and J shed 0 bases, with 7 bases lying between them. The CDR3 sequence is CASSLGGGSYNSPLHF. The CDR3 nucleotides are TGTGCCAGCAGCTTGGGAGGGGGCTCCTATAATTCACCCCTCCACTTT.

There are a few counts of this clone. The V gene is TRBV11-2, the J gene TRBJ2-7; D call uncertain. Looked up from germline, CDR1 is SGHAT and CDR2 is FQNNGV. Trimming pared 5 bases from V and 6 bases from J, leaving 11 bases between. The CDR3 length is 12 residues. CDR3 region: CASSPTPGEQYF. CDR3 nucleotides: TGTGCCAGCAGCCCGACGCCCGGCGAGCAGTACTTC.

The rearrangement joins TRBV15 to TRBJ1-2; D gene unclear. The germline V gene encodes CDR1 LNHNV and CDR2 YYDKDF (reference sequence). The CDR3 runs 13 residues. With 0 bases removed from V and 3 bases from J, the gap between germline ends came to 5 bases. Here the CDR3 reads CATSRDFHYGYTF. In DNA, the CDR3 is TGTGCCACCAGCAGAGATTTCCACTATGGCTACACCTTC. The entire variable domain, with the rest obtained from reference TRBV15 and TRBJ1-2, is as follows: DAMVIQNPRYQVTQFGKPVTLSCSQTLNHNVMYWYQQKSSQAPKLLFHYYDKDFNNEADTPDNFQSRRPNTSFCFLDIRSPGLGDTAMYLCATSRDFHYGYTFGSGTRLTVV.

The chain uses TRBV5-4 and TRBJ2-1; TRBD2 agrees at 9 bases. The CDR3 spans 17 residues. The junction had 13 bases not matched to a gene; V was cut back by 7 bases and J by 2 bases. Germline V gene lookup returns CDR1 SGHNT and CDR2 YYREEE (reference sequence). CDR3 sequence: CASPATAGGVTYNEQFF. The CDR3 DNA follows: TGTGCCAGCCCGGCGACAGCGGGGGGCGTGACCTACAATGAGCAGTTCTTC.

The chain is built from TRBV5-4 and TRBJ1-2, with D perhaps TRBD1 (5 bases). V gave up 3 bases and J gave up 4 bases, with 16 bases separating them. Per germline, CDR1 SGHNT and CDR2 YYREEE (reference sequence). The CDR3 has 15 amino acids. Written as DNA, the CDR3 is TGTGCCAGCAGCTCCGGAATTGACAGACCCTATGGCTACACCTTC. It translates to CASSSGIDRPYGYTF.